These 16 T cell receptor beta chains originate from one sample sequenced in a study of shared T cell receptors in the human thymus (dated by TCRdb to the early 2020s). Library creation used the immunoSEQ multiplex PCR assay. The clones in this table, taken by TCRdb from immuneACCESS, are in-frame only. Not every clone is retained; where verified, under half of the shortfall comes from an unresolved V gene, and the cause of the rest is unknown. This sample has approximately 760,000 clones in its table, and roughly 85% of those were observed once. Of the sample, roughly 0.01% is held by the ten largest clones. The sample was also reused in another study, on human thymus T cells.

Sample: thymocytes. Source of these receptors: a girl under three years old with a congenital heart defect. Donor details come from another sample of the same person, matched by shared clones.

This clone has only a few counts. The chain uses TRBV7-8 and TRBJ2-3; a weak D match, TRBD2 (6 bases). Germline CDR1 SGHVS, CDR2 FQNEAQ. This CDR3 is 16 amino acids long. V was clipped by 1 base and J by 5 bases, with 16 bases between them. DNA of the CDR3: TGTGCCAGCAGCTTAGTAAAGTATTGGGGACTAGATACGCAGTATTTT. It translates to CASSLVKYWGLDTQYF.

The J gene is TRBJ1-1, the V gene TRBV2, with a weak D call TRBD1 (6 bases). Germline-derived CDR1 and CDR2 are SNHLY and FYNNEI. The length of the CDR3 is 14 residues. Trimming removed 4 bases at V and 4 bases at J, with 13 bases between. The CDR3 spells CASSVQGPGTEAFF. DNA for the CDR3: TGTGCCAGCAGTGTCCAGGGGCCAGGCACTGAAGCTTTCTTT.

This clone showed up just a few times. CDR3 DNA sequence: TGTGCCATCAGCTCGATAGTTCACACTGAAGCTTTCTTT. Protein product: CAISSIVHTEAFF. The chain carries TRBV10-3 and TRBJ1-1; unclear D gene. The ends were cut back, 6 bases at V and 3 bases at J, with 11 bases in the middle. CDR3 length: 13 amino acids. Germline V lookup: CDR1 ENHRY, CDR2 SYGVKD.

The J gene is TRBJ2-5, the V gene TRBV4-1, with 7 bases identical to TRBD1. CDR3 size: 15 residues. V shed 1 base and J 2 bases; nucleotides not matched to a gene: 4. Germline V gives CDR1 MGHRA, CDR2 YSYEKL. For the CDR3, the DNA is TGCGCCAGCAGCCAAGGCCGGACAGGTCAAGAGACCCAGTACTTC. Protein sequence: CASSQGRTGQETQYF.

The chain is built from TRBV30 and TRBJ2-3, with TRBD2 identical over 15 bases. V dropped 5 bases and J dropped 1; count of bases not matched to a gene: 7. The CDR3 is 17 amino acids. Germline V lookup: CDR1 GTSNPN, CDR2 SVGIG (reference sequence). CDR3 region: CAWGLAGGTSGTDTQYF. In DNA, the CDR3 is TGTGCCTGGGGACTAGCGGGGGGGACGAGTGGCACAGATACGCAGTATTTT.

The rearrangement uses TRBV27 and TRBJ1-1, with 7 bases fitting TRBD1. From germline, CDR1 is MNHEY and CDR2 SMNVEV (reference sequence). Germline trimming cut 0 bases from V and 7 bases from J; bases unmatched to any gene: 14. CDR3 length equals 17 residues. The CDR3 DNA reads TGTGCCAGCAGTTTATCTCCCGGGACAGCACACATTGTTGAAGCTTTCTTT. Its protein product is CASSLSPGTAHIVEAFF.

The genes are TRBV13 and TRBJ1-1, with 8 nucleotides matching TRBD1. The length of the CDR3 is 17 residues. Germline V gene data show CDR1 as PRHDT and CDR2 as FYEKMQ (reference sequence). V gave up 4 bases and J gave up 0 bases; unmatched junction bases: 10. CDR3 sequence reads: CASSSAGGGGLNTEAFF. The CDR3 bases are TGTGCCAGCAGCTCGGCAGGGGGCGGTGGGTTGAACACTGAAGCTTTCTTT.

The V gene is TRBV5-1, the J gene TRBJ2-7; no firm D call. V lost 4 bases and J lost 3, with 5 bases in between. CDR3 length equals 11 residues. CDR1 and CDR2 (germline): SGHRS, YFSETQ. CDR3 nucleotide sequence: TGCGCCAGCAGCCTTAACTACGAGCAGTACTTC. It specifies CASSLNYEQYF. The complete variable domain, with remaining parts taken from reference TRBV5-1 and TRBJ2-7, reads KAGVTQTPRYLIKTRGQQVTLSCSPISGHRSVSWYQQTPGQGLQFLFEYFSETQRNKGNFPGRFSGRQFSNSRSEMNVSTLELGDSALYLCASSLNYEQYFGPGTRLTVT.

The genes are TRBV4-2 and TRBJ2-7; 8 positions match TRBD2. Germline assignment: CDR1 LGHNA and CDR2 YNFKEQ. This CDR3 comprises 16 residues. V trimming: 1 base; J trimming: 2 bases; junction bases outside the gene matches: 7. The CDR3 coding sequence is TGTGCCAGCAGCCAAGGGGCCGGGACTAGTCCCTACGAGCAGTACTTC. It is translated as CASSQGAGTSPYEQYF.

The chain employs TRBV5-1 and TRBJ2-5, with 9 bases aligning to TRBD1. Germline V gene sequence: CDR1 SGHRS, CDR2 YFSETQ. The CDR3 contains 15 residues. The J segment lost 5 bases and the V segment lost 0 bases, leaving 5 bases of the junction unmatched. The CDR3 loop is CASSLVGQGRETQYF. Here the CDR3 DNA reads TGCGCCAGCAGCTTGGTGGGACAGGGAAGGGAGACCCAGTACTTC.

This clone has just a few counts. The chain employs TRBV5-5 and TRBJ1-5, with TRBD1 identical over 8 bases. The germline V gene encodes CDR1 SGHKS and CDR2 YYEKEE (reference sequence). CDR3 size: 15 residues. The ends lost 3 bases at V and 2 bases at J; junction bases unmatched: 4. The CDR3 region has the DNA TGTGCCAGCAGCTGCTCGGGACAGGGCAATCAGCCCCAGCATTTT. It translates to CASSCSGQGNQPQHF.

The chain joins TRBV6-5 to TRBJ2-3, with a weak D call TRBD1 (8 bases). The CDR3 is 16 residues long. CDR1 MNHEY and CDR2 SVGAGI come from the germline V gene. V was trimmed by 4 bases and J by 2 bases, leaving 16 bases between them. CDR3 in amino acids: CASSLQGGRHTDTQYF. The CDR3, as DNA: TGTGCCAGCAGTTTACAGGGGGGGCGCCACACAGATACGCAGTATTTT.

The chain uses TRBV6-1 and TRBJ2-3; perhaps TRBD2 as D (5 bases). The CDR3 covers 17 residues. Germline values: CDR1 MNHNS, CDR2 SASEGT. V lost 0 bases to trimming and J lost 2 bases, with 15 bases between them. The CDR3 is CASSEAREGLSTDTQYF. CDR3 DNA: TGTGCCAGCAGTGAAGCGAGGGAAGGTTTATCCACAGATACGCAGTATTTT.

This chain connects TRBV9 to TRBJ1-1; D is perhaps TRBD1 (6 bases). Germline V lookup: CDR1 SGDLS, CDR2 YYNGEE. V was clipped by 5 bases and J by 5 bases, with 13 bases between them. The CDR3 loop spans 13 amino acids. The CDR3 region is CASRGGGETEAFF. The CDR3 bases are TGTGCCAGCAGAGGGGGAGGGGAGACTGAAGCTTTCTTT.

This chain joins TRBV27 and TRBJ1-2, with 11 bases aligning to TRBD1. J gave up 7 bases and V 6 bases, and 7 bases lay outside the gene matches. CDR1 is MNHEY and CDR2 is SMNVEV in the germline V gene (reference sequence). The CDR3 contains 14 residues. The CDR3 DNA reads TGTGCCAGCAGCCCGGACAGGGGGCCTAGTGGCTACACCTTC. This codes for CASSPDRGPSGYTF.

The DNA for the CDR3 is TGTGCCAGCAGCTTAGCCCCCGTACAGGGTGCCGACTATGGCTACACCTTC. This encodes CASSLAPVQGADYGYTF. The chain combines TRBV7-6 with TRBJ1-2; a weak D match, TRBD1 (6 bases). V lost 0 bases and J lost 3, with 17 bases in between. Per germline, CDR1 SGHVS and CDR2 FNYEAQ. CDR3 length equals 17 residues.